The TCR beta chain under discussion was sequenced for a study of OX40 agonist ivuxolimab in advanced cancers. This clone was counted a few times. Its antigen is still unknown. Whole-study results and caveats: Clonal expansion from baseline to week 6 occurred in both CD4+ and CD8+ T cells.

Patients were ineligible given autoimmune disease history or systemic immunosuppression. Clones were read by immunoSEQ multiplex PCR, and TCRdb kept only the in-frame ones, dropping some. The table lists 55,000 to 70,000 clones, approximately 81% of them singletons. This TCR derives from an adult with an advanced solid tumor such as melanoma, head and neck, liver or kidney cancer. Sequencing was performed on CD4+ or CD8+ T cells sorted from blood, taken in a trial of the OX40 agonist ivuxolimab.

The CDR3 is CASSLGRNEQFF. Written as DNA, the CDR3 is TGTGCCAGCAGTTTAGGGAGGAATGAGCAGTTCTTC. The gene calls are TRBV28 and TRBJ2-1; maybe TRBD2 (6 bases). V was shortened by 2 bases and J by 7 bases, with 6 bases between the two germline ends. CDR1 and CDR2 from the germline V gene are MDHEN and SYDVKM. The CDR3 loop spans 12 amino acids.